This T cell receptor beta chain was sequenced for a study of T cell responses to AZD1222 COVID-19 vaccine. This clone was picked up one time. Profiling relied on immunoSEQ multiplex PCR, and the TCRdb table lists in-frame clones only, not all of them. Seen here are some 90,000 clones, 75% to 90% observed once, and the top ten hold roughly 16%. The CDR3 spans 14 residues. CDR1 is SGHAT and CDR2 is FQNNGV in the germline V gene. V lost 2 bases and J 6 bases, leaving 13 bases between the germline ends. The chain employs TRBV11-2 and TRBJ1-1; possibly TRBD1 for D (5 bases). This sequence originates from an adult in good health. This specimen was peripheral blood, taken on day 0 of AZD1222 vaccination. The chain's CDR3 is CASSLRAGRPEAFF. For the CDR3, the DNA is TGTGCCAGCAGCTTACGGGCAGGGCGACCTGAAGCTTTCTTT.